These 15 T cell receptor beta chains came from one sample sequenced in a study of CD8 T cells in ankylosing spondylitis. MiXCR, applied by TCRdb to the 5' RACE reads, yields one record per CDR3 protein. This sample has 25,000 or so distinct CDR3 sequences, with 7.9% found just once. The specimen was blood. The receptors were gathered from a male donor with ankylosing spondylitis or in good health (not recorded which).

A few counts support this clonotype. The chain joins TRBV7-9 to TRBJ1-1; tentative D call: TRBD1 (6 bases). CDR3 length: 14 amino acids. V lost 3 bases to trimming and J lost 4 bases, with 12 bases between them. Germline lookup yields CDR1 SEHNR and CDR2 FQNEAQ (reference sequence). The CDR3 bases are TGTGCCAGCAGCTTCTCAGGGGAGGGCACTGAAGCTTTCTTT. Translating it yields CASSFSGEGTEAFF.

This clonotype showed up many times. The chain combines TRBV5-1 with TRBJ1-4; 7 nucleotides match TRBD1. Losses at the gene ends were 4 bases for V and 8 bases for J; bases not matched to a gene: 8. CDR1 is SGHRS and CDR2 is YFSETQ in the germline V gene. This CDR3 comprises 14 residues. The CDR3 nucleotides are TGCGCCAGCAGCCGAGGACAGGCTGGGGAAAAACTGTTTTTT. Translated: CASSRGQAGEKLFF. The complete variable domain, with remaining parts taken from reference TRBV5-1 and TRBJ1-4, reads KAGVTQTPRYLIKTRGQQVTLSCSPISGHRSVSWYQQTPGQGLQFLFEYFSETQRNKGNFPGRFSGRQFSNSRSEMNVSTLELGDSALYLCASSRGQAGEKLFFGSGTQLSVL.

The chain couples TRBV29-1 to TRBJ2-3, with TRBD1 matching 7 bases. V lost 4 bases to trimming and J lost 5 bases; unmatched junction nucleotides: 6. In germline, CDR1 is SQVTM, CDR2 ANQGSEA. CDR3 size: 13 residues. The CDR3 sequence: CSVGQGLGDTQYF. DNA of the CDR3: TGCAGCGTTGGACAGGGTTTGGGAGATACGCAGTATTTT.

The table lists this clonotype with many counts. V gene TRBV5-1 combines with J gene TRBJ1-1; D may be TRBD1 (6 bases). V was shortened by 2 bases and J by 6 bases, with 20 bases between the two germline ends. Germline CDR1 reads SGHRS; CDR2 reads YFSETQ. This CDR3 is built from 16 residues. The CDR3 here is CASSLNLMRTAAEAFF. The CDR3 DNA is TGCGCCAGCAGCTTAAACTTAATGCGGACAGCGGCTGAAGCTTTCTTT.

V usage is TRBV20-1 and J usage is TRBJ2-5, with 13 bases fitting TRBD2. Unmatched junction bases numbered 8, after V lost 3 bases and J lost 4 bases. The CDR3 is made up of 16 amino acids. The V gene's germline CDR1 is DFQATT and CDR2 SNEGSKA (reference sequence). The CDR3 loop is CSARVTSGGAIETQYF. Written as DNA, the CDR3 is TGCAGTGCTAGGGTTACTAGCGGGGGGGCCATAGAGACCCAGTACTTC.

The chain joins TRBV20-1 to TRBJ2-2, with D tentatively TRBD1 (6 bases). Germline-derived CDR1 and CDR2 are DFQATT and SNEGSKA (reference sequence). V was pared by 3 bases and J by 1 base, with 12 bases between. The CDR3 runs to 15 residues. CDR3 nucleotide sequence: TGCAGTGCTAGCGGAGACAGGAAGAACACCGGGGAGCTGTTTTTT. As protein: CSASGDRKNTGELFF.

V gene TRBV28 combines with J gene TRBJ2-1, with TRBD1 as a possible D gene (6 bases). This CDR3 has 14 residues. Germline assignment: CDR1 MDHEN and CDR2 SYDVKM. Trimming shortened V by 6 bases and J by 8 bases, and 17 bases separated the two germline ends. CDR3 in DNA: TGTGCCAGCAGCGCCGGGACAAGGAGCTATGAGCAGTTCTTC. Translation gives CASSAGTRSYEQFF.

This clonotype came up many times. The gene calls are TRBV18 and TRBJ1-4, with 9 bases fitting TRBD1. This CDR3 is built from 16 residues. J was trimmed by 7 bases and V by 2 bases; bases with no gene match: 8. CDR1 is KGHSH and CDR2 is LQKENI in the germline V gene. The CDR3 DNA is TGTGCCAGCTCACCAGGGATACAGGGGGCTCGTGAAAAACTGTTTTTT. Protein: CASSPGIQGAREKLFF.

This chain joins TRBV28 and TRBJ2-1, with 7 bases lining up with TRBD1. V trimming: 5 bases; J trimming: 4 bases; junction bases outside the gene matches: 8. CDR1 and CDR2 from the germline V gene are MDHEN and SYDVKM. CDR3 length: 15 residues. The CDR3 DNA reads as TGTGCCAGCAGTGTTCCGGGACAGCGTTACAATGAGCAGTTCTTC. Protein product: CASSVPGQRYNEQFF.

This clonotype was recorded a few times. V is TRBV5-1 and J is TRBJ2-3, with no clear D. The CDR3 contains 14 residues. V was shortened by 0 bases and J by 4 bases, with 9 bases between the two germline ends. The germline gives CDR1 SGHRS, CDR2 YFSETQ. The CDR3 coding sequence is TGCGCCAGCAGCTTGGTCTTAGTCTCAGATACGCAGTATTTT. Residues: CASSLVLVSDTQYF.

This clonotype occurred a few times. This chain links TRBV28 with TRBJ1-6, with D tentatively TRBD1 (6 bases). CDR1 is MDHEN, CDR2 SYDVKM, per germline. V gave up 6 bases and J gave up 7 bases, with 13 bases separating them. The CDR3 has 14 amino acids. The CDR3 reads CASRLGGFNSPLHF. For the CDR3, the DNA is TGTGCCAGCAGGTTAGGGGGGTTCAATTCACCCCTCCACTTT.

In its sample, this clonotype was seen many times. V and J are TRBV6-5 and TRBJ1-1; D not certain. In germline, CDR1 is MNHEY, CDR2 SVGAGI. This CDR3 region has 15 residues. V shed 0 bases and J shed 4 bases, with 12 bases lying between them. Here the CDR3 DNA reads TGTGCCAGCAGTTACTCGCCAGACCAAGGCACTGAAGCTTTCTTT. Protein sequence: CASSYSPDQGTEAFF.

The chain links TRBV20-1 to TRBJ1-6, with TRBD1 identical over 8 bases. The CDR3 has 15 residues. The J segment lost 7 bases and the V segment lost 3 bases, leaving 8 bases of the junction unmatched. Germline V gives CDR1 DFQATT, CDR2 SNEGSKA (reference sequence). The CDR3 coding sequence is TGCAGTGCTAGTAGACGCGACAGGGGAAATTCACCCCTCCACTTT. Translated, it gives CSASRRDRGNSPLHF.

The gene calls are TRBV12-3 or TRBV12-4 and TRBJ2-1, with TRBD2 matching over 8 bases. The J segment lost 4 bases and the V segment lost 1 base, leaving 6 bases of the junction unmatched. The length of the CDR3 is 16 residues. The CDR3 region has the DNA TGTGCCAGCAGTTTAGGGGCTAGCGGGCCTTACAATGAGCAGTTCTTC. This translates into CASSLGASGPYNEQFF.

The chain recombines TRBV2 with TRBJ2-2; 9 positions match TRBD1. CDR3 size: 16 residues. V lost 2 bases, J lost 1 base, and 2 bases stayed unmatched. Germline V gives CDR1 SNHLY, CDR2 FYNNEI. DNA of the CDR3: TGTGCCAGCAGTGAACCGGGACAGGGGAACACCGGGGAGCTGTTTTTT. Protein: CASSEPGQGNTGELFF.